This TCR beta chain stems from a study of blood T cell repertoires in COVID-19 (dated by TCRdb to 2018 to 2020). Some background on the complete study: The collaborator samples originated in the United States, Italy and Spain and spanned the acute and convalescent phases of COVID-19. The prospective study material was composed of cDNA or gDNA derived from T cells, B-cell-depleted T cells, or PBMCs. Deeply sampled blood TCRbeta repertoires from subjects exposed to, actively infected with, or recovered from COVID-19 were included in the dataset. The repertoires were released in a freely available public database intended as a resource for research on the immune response to SARS-CoV-2. Samples were obtained from the ongoing ImmuneRACE study (first 160 participants) and from 1,000 to 1,500 subjects provided by 6 global collaborators. The sample metadata nearly always contained a de-identified subject ID, COVID-19 status, age in years and sex. Where HLA class I and class II types were available, the types were taken from metadata supplied by the sample provider, not from assay-based typing. Here is what the overall study found, with its caveats: The quantity of clinical and demographic metadata differed by source and by participant and was supplied without curation.

TCRbeta CDR3 regions were amplified from genomic DNA by means of the immunoSEQ Assay, a bias-controlled multiplex PCR. Per the source publication's procedure: The number of nucleated cells in each sample was estimated from the amplification of reference gene primers within the assay. To quantify the absolute abundance of each unique TCRbeta CDR3 rearrangement, sequence reads were collapsed and filtered. For each sample, productive Simpson clonality was calculated as the square root of Simpson's diversity index over productive rearrangements. TCRdb stores this immuneACCESS table with in-frame sequences only. Part of the clones is absent; in the studies checked, under half of the shortfall reflects unresolved V genes, and no reason is known for the rest. The V and J calls and clone size are taken from that table; D and trimming were inferred from the DNA. The sample yields 85,000 to 110,000 clones; around 82% were counted once. The ten most abundant clones make up about an eighth of the sample.

Inclusive of the bounding cysteine and phenylalanine, the CDR3 is 15 residues long. Only CDR3 DNA is held: 45 bases, read in frame from base 1. Trimming removed 10 bases from V and 4 bases from J, leaving 20 bases between the germline ends. CDR1 SGHVT and CDR2 SQSDAQ are derived from the germline V gene. Worth noting for this clone: What this receptor recognizes is not known. Base qualities are missing; no much larger clone stands one base away.

Each collaborating institution followed its own protocols to collect whole blood in K2EDTA tubes. For TCRbeta analysis, collaborator samples were shipped as frozen whole blood, as isolated PBMCs, or as DNA extracted from either sample type. The chain employs TRBV7-4 and TRBJ2-4; possibly the D gene is TRBD2, per 7 matching bases. Sequencing was carried out using peripheral blood. The TCR was taken from a human donor in a cohort sampled during active or convalescent COVID-19. CDR3 loop: CAKKGGFTEKNIQYF. In nucleotides, the sequence is TGTGCCAAGAAGGGGGGGTTTACGGAAAAAAACATTCAGTACTTC.